The 14 T cell receptor beta chains given below trace back to one sample, sequenced in a study of sequential checkpoint blockade in melanoma. As to treatment: randomized to nivolumab then ipilimumab (arm A) or the reverse (arm B). Method: immunoSEQ multiplex PCR; TCRdb's copy keeps in-frame clones and lacks some. The sample lists 10,000 or so clones, 57% occurring once. The sequenced sample was CD8+ T cells sorted from blood (inferred from file names), obtained from a patient given nivolumab and ipilimumab in sequence. Source of these receptors: a human donor with melanoma.

The chain employs TRBV27 and TRBJ1-2; 10 nucleotides line up with TRBD1. The CDR3 consists of 14 residues. Per the germline V gene, CDR1 is MNHEY and CDR2 is SMNVEV (reference sequence). The trim removed 5 bases at V and 3 bases at J, leaving 3 bases unmatched. CDR3 in DNA: TGTGCCAGCAGTACGACAGGGGGCTACTATGGCTACACCTTC. This sequence encodes CASSTTGGYYGYTF.

The chain joins TRBV7-9 to TRBJ1-4; possible D gene TRBD1, 5 bases. Germline V CDR1 and CDR2: SEHNR, FQNEAQ (reference sequence). V shed 4 bases and J shed 0 bases, with 9 bases lying between them. The CDR3 runs 15 residues. The CDR3 spells CASSSGLTTNEKLFF. In DNA, the CDR3 is TGTGCCAGCAGCTCGGGACTTACAACTAATGAAAAACTGTTTTTT. The whole variable domain, remainder taken from reference TRBV7-9 and TRBJ1-4, is DTGVSQNPRHKITKRGQNVTFRCDPISEHNRLYWYRQTLGQGPEFLTYFQNEAQLEKSRLLSDRFSAERPKGSFSTLEIQRTEQGDSAMYLCASSSGLTTNEKLFFGSGTQLSVL.

This clone has a handful of counts. J is TRBJ1-2 and V is TRBV27, with D perhaps TRBD1 (6 bases). CDR3 length: 17 amino acids. CDR1 is MNHEY, CDR2 SMNVEV, per germline (reference sequence). The V and J ends lost 5 bases and 4 bases respectively, with 23 bases between them. The CDR3 region is CASSPLVTMDRRYGYTF. DNA of the CDR3: TGTGCCAGCAGTCCCTTAGTAACTATGGACAGACGCTATGGCTACACCTTC.

This chain joins TRBV27 and TRBJ2-5, with D perhaps TRBD1 (6 bases). The J call may be in error: the DNA end matches TRBJ2-7 better. The V gene's germline CDR1 is MNHEY and CDR2 SMNVEV (reference sequence). CDR3 length: 15 residues. DNA for the CDR3: TGTGCCAGCAGTTTAGGGGGCGTCGGTACCTACGAGCAGTACTTC. It translates to CASSLGGVGTYEQYF.

V gene TRBV7-3 combines with J gene TRBJ2-7; 10 positions match TRBD2. This CDR3 comprises 17 residues. V gave up 7 bases and J gave up 0 bases; unmatched junction bases: 12. Per germline, CDR1 SGHTA and CDR2 FQGTGA. DNA of the CDR3: TGTGCCAGCAACCCCAGGGTGGCTAGCGGGAGCTCCTACGAGCAGTACTTC. It translates to CASNPRVASGSSYEQYF.

The rearrangement uses TRBV6-1 and TRBJ2-7; a possible D gene is TRBD2 (5 bases). Germline CDR1 is MNHNS and CDR2 is SASEGT. The CDR3 loop spans 12 amino acids. Deletions cut 9 bases from V and 2 bases from J, with 11 bases between. Here the CDR3 DNA reads TGTGCCAGTACTAGGGTCCCCTACGAGCAGTACTTC. Protein: CASTRVPYEQYF.

This sequence joins TRBV4-2 and TRBJ2-1; D may be TRBD1 (5 bases). V gave up 0 bases and J gave up 7 bases, with 10 bases separating them. The CDR3 loop spans 14 amino acids. Looked up from germline, CDR1 is LGHNA and CDR2 is YNFKEQ. CDR3 nucleotides: TGTGCCAGCAGCCAAGATCAAGGGGTTAATGAGCAGTTCTTC. The encoded protein is CASSQDQGVNEQFF.

The chain recombines TRBV9 with TRBJ2-1; D not resolved. With 3 bases removed from V and 9 bases from J, the gap between germline ends came to 19 bases. The CDR3 extends over 15 amino acids. The germline CDR1 and CDR2 sequences are SGDLS and YYNGEE. CDR3 bases: TGTGCCAGCAGCGCCCGTACCACACGGGTTGGTGAGCAGTTCTTC. Protein: CASSARTTRVGEQFF.

CDR3 coding DNA: TGTGCCAGCAGTGACGACCGGCTAGGGGAAGAGACCCAGTACTTC. It is translated as CASSDDRLGEETQYF. The chain couples TRBV2 to TRBJ2-5; weak D call: TRBD1 (5 bases). This CDR3 is 15 amino acids long. V was pared by 3 bases and J by 3 bases, with 14 bases between. Looked up from germline, CDR1 is SNHLY and CDR2 is FYNNEI. The whole variable domain, filled in from reference TRBV2 and TRBJ2-5, reads EPEVTQTPSHQVTQMGQEVILRCVPISNHLYFYWYRQILGQKVEFLVSFYNNEISEKSEIFDDQFSVERPDGSNFTLKIRSTKLEDSAMYFCASSDDRLGEETQYFGPGTRLLVL.

The rearrangement joins TRBV28 to TRBJ1-1; no firm D call. The length of the CDR3 is 15 residues. Looked up from germline, CDR1 is MDHEN and CDR2 is SYDVKM. V lost 7 bases and J 7 bases, leaving 22 bases between the germline ends. The CDR3 sequence is CASTSLGREINEAFF. The CDR3 DNA reads TGTGCCAGCACCAGCTTGGGTAGGGAGATAAATGAAGCTTTCTTT. Together with reference TRBV28 and TRBJ1-1, the CDR3 gives the full variable domain: DVKVTQSSRYLVKRTGEKVFLECVQDMDHENMFWYRQDPGLGLRLIYFSYDVKMKEKGDIPEGYSVSREKKERFSLILESASTNQTSMYLCASTSLGREINEAFFGQGTRLTVV.

The CDR3 protein is CASSLVEQETQYF. The CDR3 DNA reads TGTGCCAGCAGTTTGGTGGAGCAAGAGACCCAGTACTTC. This chain uses TRBV28 with TRBJ2-5; no definite D call. Between the trimmed V and J ends, which lost 3 bases and 2 bases, there was a span of 7 bases. Germline loops: CDR1 MDHEN, CDR2 SYDVKM. The CDR3 totals 13 residues. The full variable domain, completed using reference TRBV28 and TRBJ2-5, is DVKVTQSSRYLVKRTGEKVFLECVQDMDHENMFWYRQDPGLGLRLIYFSYDVKMKEKGDIPEGYSVSREKKERFSLILESASTNQTSMYLCASSLVEQETQYFGPGTRLLVL.

This clone was seen only once. The gene calls are TRBV7-6 and TRBJ2-5; TRBD1 agrees at 9 bases. V dropped 0 bases and J dropped 5; count of bases not matched to a gene: 7. The CDR3 is 16 residues long. Germline V gene sequence: CDR1 SGHVS, CDR2 FNYEAQ. CDR3 residues: CASSLAFTGGRETQYF. CDR3 bases: TGTGCCAGCAGCTTAGCCTTTACAGGGGGCAGGGAGACCCAGTACTTC.

This rearrangement joins TRBV6-1 to TRBJ2-2; D possibly corresponds to TRBD1 (6 bases). The CDR3 contains 13 residues. Per germline, CDR1 MNHNS and CDR2 SASEGT. V lost 6 bases and J lost 8, with 13 bases in between. CDR3 residues: CASRAGEAGELFF. The CDR3 DNA is TGTGCCAGCAGGGCAGGGGAAGCGGGGGAGCTGTTTTTT.

The chain uses TRBV19 and TRBJ2-6; no clear D gene. Germline values: CDR1 LNHDA, CDR2 SQIVND (reference sequence). The CDR3 consists of 15 residues. V dropped 2 bases and J dropped 0 bases, with 5 bases sitting between them. The CDR3 bases are TGTGCCAGTAGTATACCAGGCTCTGGGGCCAACGTCCTGACTTTC. It translates to CASSIPGSGANVLTF.